These T cell receptor beta chains were read from a single sample in a study of control samples from healthy donors and cancer patients. Sequenced by immunoSEQ multiplex PCR; TCRdb stores in-frame clones only, minus some. The profile shows about 48,000 clones, over 90% of them singletons. Sequenced material: PBMCs. Source of these receptors: a woman between 50 and 59 years old with head and neck cancer. Each CDR3 is given with its conserved first and last residue. The order of the fields is D gene, V gene, J gene, clone size, CDR3 DNA, CDR3 protein. The D gene is left open where the match is weak. Not all rows give a size; the values are once, few, many and, for expanded clones, a class.

NA	TRBV5-6	TRBJ2-3	NA	TGTGCCAGCAGTTCTGTTAGCGTAATTTCCACAGATACGCAGTATTTT	CASSSVSVISTDTQYF
NA	TRBV6-2/TRBV6-3	TRBJ2-4	NA	TGTGCCAGCAGTTACCGTTCAAGCCTAGCCAAAAACATTCAGTACTTC	CASSYRSSLAKNIQYF
NA	TRBV12-3/TRBV12-4	TRBJ2-2	NA	TGTGCCAGCAGGCCGGACAGTTCCGAGCTGTTTTTT	CASRPDSSELFF
TRBD2	TRBV6-2/TRBV6-3	TRBJ2-2	once	TGTGCCAGCAGTTTCAGTCCCGGGACTAGCGGGAGACGGGACGGGGAGCTGTTTTTT	CASSFSPGTSGRRDGELFF
NA	TRBV7-2	TRBJ2-7	NA	TGTGCCAGCAGCCAGGTCCCAAGCTCCTACGAGCAGTACTTC	CASSQVPSSYEQYF
TRBD1	TRBV20-1	TRBJ2-1	NA	TGCAGTGCCAGTGACAGGGGGAATGAGCAGTTCTTC	CSASDRGNEQFF
NA	TRBV29-1	TRBJ1-5	NA	TGCAGCGTTGAAGAGGATAGCAATCAGCCCCAGCATTTT	CSVEEDSNQPQHF
TRBD1	TRBV5-1	TRBJ2-2	NA	TGCGCCAGCAGCCTAAGGACAGGGCTTGAGGCCGGGGAGCTGTTTTTT	CASSLRTGLEAGELFF
NA	TRBV6-6	TRBJ1-2	few	TGTGCCAGCAGTTACGGGACCTCTAACTATGGCTACACCTTC	CASSYGTSNYGYTF
NA	TRBV7-8	TRBJ2-1	NA	TGTGCCAGCAGCTTAGAACCCCTAGCCCGACGGGGCAATGAGCAGTTCTTC	CASSLEPLARRGNEQFF
TRBD2	TRBV4-2	TRBJ2-2	NA	TGTGCCAGCAGCCAAGCGGGGGGGTACACCGGGGAGCTGTTTTTT	CASSQAGGYTGELFF
NA	TRBV29-1	TRBJ2-7	NA	TGCAGCGTCGTTAGAGGGAAGGGACCCTACGAGCAGTACTTC	CSVVRGKGPYEQYF
TRBD2	TRBV27	TRBJ2-7	NA	TGTGTCAGCAGCCTACTAGCGGGTAAACCCTACGAGCAGTACTTC	CVSSLLAGKPYEQYF
TRBD1	TRBV4-1	TRBJ1-1	once	TGCGCCAGCAGCCTCCTGGACAGGGTCGGGACTGAAGCTTTCTTT	CASSLLDRVGTEAFF
NA	TRBV5-6	TRBJ1-5	NA	TGTGCCAGCAGCTTGGGCGCGTGGGCGGGAAAGCCCCAGCATTTT	CASSLGAWAGKPQHF
TRBD1	TRBV5-4	TRBJ2-7	NA	TGTGCCAGCAGCTTTTCAGGGGGCGGCTACGAGCAGTACTTC	CASSFSGGGYEQYF
NA	TRBV5-4	TRBJ2-2	NA	TGTGCCAGCAGCTTGAAAGGAGGGACGAACACCGGGGAGCTGTTTTTT	CASSLKGGTNTGELFF
TRBD2	TRBV5-1	TRBJ2-5	NA	TGCGCCAGCAGCTTGGGTGGGACTAGCGAAGAGACCCAGTACTTC	CASSLGGTSEETQYF
NA	TRBV6-5	TRBJ1-3	NA	TGTGCCAGCAGTTACGGTGGTGGACAGTCTGGAAACACCATATATTTT	CASSYGGGQSGNTIYF
NA	TRBV19	TRBJ2-1	NA	TGTGCCAGTAGTACCCTAGCTGTTTCCTACAATGAGCAGTTCTTC	CASSTLAVSYNEQFF
TRBD2	TRBV5-4	TRBJ2-7	NA	TGTGCCAGCAGCGCGGGACTAGCGGGGTTGGGGGAGCAGTACTTC	CASSAGLAGLGEQYF
NA	TRBV19	TRBJ1-2	NA	TGTGCCAGTAGTATAGATGACAGAAGGAACTATGGCTACACCTTC	CASSIDDRRNYGYTF
TRBD1	TRBV12-3/TRBV12-4	TRBJ1-2	once	TGTGCCAGCAGTCGACAGGGATTTGGCTACACCTTC	CASSRQGFGYTF
NA	TRBV2	TRBJ1-2	NA	TGTGCCAGCAGTGAGGGAGGGGCGCGGGTCTATGGCTACACCTTC	CASSEGGARVYGYTF
NA	TRBV28	TRBJ1-2	NA	TGTGCCAGCAGTTCCCCGTACGATAACTATGGCTACACCTTC	CASSSPYDNYGYTF
NA	TRBV11-2	TRBJ1-6	once	TGTGCCAGCAGCTTAGGTCTCGATTCACCCCTCCACTTT	CASSLGLDSPLHF
NA	TRBV6-1	TRBJ1-1	few	TGTGCCAGCAGTGAAGTAACAACACGGCGCACTGAAGCTTTCTTT	CASSEVTTRRTEAFF
TRBD2	TRBV28	TRBJ2-4	NA	TGTGCCAGCAGTTCCGGGACTAGCAAAAACATTCAGTACTTC	CASSSGTSKNIQYF
NA	TRBV10-2	TRBJ2-1	NA	TGCGCCAGCAGTGTCTGGGGGGCGCCCAACAATGAGCAGTTCTTC	CASSVWGAPNNEQFF
NA	TRBV28	TRBJ2-2	NA	TGTGCCAGCAGTTTATCCCCCGGGGAGCTGTTTTTT	CASSLSPGELFF
NA	TRBV3-1/TRBV3-2	TRBJ1-2	NA	TGTGCCAGCAGCCAATACGAAGGCTACACCTTC	CASSQYEGYTF